This record looks at one T cell receptor (beta chain) sequence and its context. The data originate from a study of control samples from healthy donors and cancer patients. V lost 7 bases and J lost 7, with 22 bases in between. The germline V gene encodes CDR1 MDHEN and CDR2 SYDVKM. The CDR3 loop spans 15 amino acids. TCRdb's copy holds only in-frame clones and misses some; the assay was immunoSEQ multiplex PCR. The data contain 90,000 or so clones, about 89% of them singletons. The sequenced material came from blood. This TCR derives from an older woman in good health. The genes are TRBV28 and TRBJ1-2; the D is unclear. The CDR3: CASTSRAGSWSGYTF. The CDR3 DNA sequence: TGTGCCAGCACCTCAAGGGCAGGTTCGTGGAGTGGCTACACCTTC.